The 4 T cell receptor beta chains presented below share a single source sample, sequenced in a study of lung T cells in sarcoidosis with Löfgren's syndrome. TCRdb redid the calling of the reads with MiXCR, one entry per CDR3 protein. Of 2,000 to 2,500 distinct CDR3 sequences listed, about 18% were seen once; the top ten hold around 12%. Sequenced material: CD4+ T cells from bronchoalveolar lavage. These receptors were taken from a human donor with sarcoidosis (Löfgren's syndrome or another form), or a control subject (not recorded which).

Ten or more counts support this clonotype. The V and J genes are TRBV29-1 and TRBJ2-3; 10 bases align to TRBD2. The CDR3 totals 14 residues. Per germline, CDR1 SQVTM and CDR2 ANQGSEA. V dropped 4 bases and J dropped 1; count of bases not matched to a gene: 2. The CDR3 spells CSVGGTSGTDTQYF. The CDR3 DNA reads as TGCAGCGTTGGCGGGACTAGCGGCACAGATACGCAGTATTTT.

By share, this clonotype ranks as medium-sized. This rearrangement joins TRBV7-2 to TRBJ2-1, with 7 bases aligning to TRBD2. The CDR3 covers 16 residues. Looked up from germline, CDR1 is SGHTA and CDR2 is FQGNSA. V was pared by 2 bases and J by 3 bases, with 7 bases of the junction left unmatched. CDR3 DNA: TGTGCCAGCAGCTTACTGAGCGGGGCTCTCTACAATGAGCAGTTCTTC. Encoded protein: CASSLLSGALYNEQFF.

By share of the sample, this clonotype is medium-sized. This chain joins TRBV9 and TRBJ1-2; D is uncertain. The V end was cut by 1 base, the J end by 0 bases, with 10 bases between. The CDR3 spans 15 residues. CDR1 and CDR2 (germline): SGDLS, YYNGEE. CDR3 sequence (DNA): TGTGCCAGCAGCGTAACCGGAACTTCTAACTATGGCTACACCTTC. Amino acid sequence: CASSVTGTSNYGYTF.

This clonotype is classed as large. This chain links TRBV28 with TRBJ2-3; maybe TRBD1 (6 bases). There are 16 residues in the CDR3. The germline V and J ends were trimmed by 1 base and 0 bases, with 11 bases remaining between them. Germline V gene lookup returns CDR1 MDHEN and CDR2 SYDVKM. The DNA for the CDR3 is TGTGCCAGCAGTTTATCCGGTGGGGGCAGCACAGATACGCAGTATTTT. Translation: CASSLSGGGSTDTQYF.